This T cell receptor (beta chain) appears in the sequencing data of a study of shared clonotypes between healthy human individuals. On the study more broadly: For every donor, three CD4 naive, three CD4 memory, two CD8 naive and one CD8 memory plates were used. Findings and limits, study-wide: The authors expected sequencing depth to affect clonotype sharing among donors.

For this clone: Its cognate antigen is unknown.

Once extracted for a subset, genomic DNA was divided evenly among several immunoSEQ plates. Data came from immunoSEQ multiplex PCR; TCRdb stores just in-frame clones and leaves some out. Here the sample spans roughly 2.4 million clones, around 95% being singletons. Sequencing was performed on naive CD4+ T cells sorted from blood. The subset denotes: CD45RA+ positively selected. The receptor was derived from a man between 18 and 29 years old in good health.

In nucleotides, the CDR3 is TGTGCCGTCCAAGGCAACCTCTATGGCTACACCTTC. This sequence encodes CAVQGNLYGYTF. The rearrangement uses TRBV7-9 and TRBJ1-2; D is ambiguous. V was clipped by 11 bases and J by 4 bases, with 14 bases between them. Germline V gene lookup returns CDR1 SEHNR and CDR2 FQNEAQ (reference sequence). The CDR3 has 12 residues.